This TCR beta chain is drawn from a study of the immune and genomic landscape of osteosarcoma (TCRdb year 2020). Notes on the research overall: The overall cohort included a few dozen pediatric and adult patients with high-grade osteosarcoma, and the median age at diagnosis was roughly 29 years (range about 5-81). The cohort was enriched for poor-risk disease, with approximately 75% showing unfavorable pathologic response to standard therapy and approximately 67% deceased. In the overall cohort, around 60% of patients were male, and localized disease at diagnosis was presented by roughly 80% of patients. Osteosarcoma specimens were profiled with whole genome, RNA and T-cell receptor sequencing plus immunohistochemistry and reverse phase protein arrays so that immunogenic potential could be defined. The osteosarcoma immunogenomic landscape was characterized by integrating TCR sequencing results with transcriptome, protein array and immunostaining data. The goal of the study was to explain why immune checkpoint inhibitors show limited clinical activity in osteosarcoma. Each of a few patients provided a couple of samples from the same tumor site.

General findings and caveats noted by the study authors: No statistical method determined sample size because osteosarcoma is rare and all possible samples were collected. Productive TCR clonality was low overall, averaging around 0.1 with a maximum of roughly 0.3, suggesting limited T-cell clonal expansion. Clonality benchmarks were derived from external normal skin and healthy peripheral blood data rather than from matched normal tissue. Matched blood was collected from only a couple of patients, alongside the frozen tumor specimens. About 5 cases had a single hyperexpanded clone dominating the repertoire, and all had fewer than 100 T-cell clonotypes. TCR productive clonality was greater in the immune-hot C3 cluster than in the cold C1 cluster, although TCR productive clonality remained low overall.

The ImmunoSEQ Assay (Adaptive Biotechnologies) was used to immunosequence the CDR3 regions of the TCR beta chain. The authors' analysis ran thus. The ImmunoSEQ Analyzer platform was used to export TCRB rearrangements, read counts, read proportions and gene usage. T-cell clonality was calculated on productive rearrangements as 1 minus Pielou's evenness. In the clonal space homeostasis analysis, clonotypes were sorted into rare, small, medium, large or hyperexpanded (0.01 to 1 of the repertoire) bins. TCR productive clonality was compared across immune clusters C1, C2 and C3 using the Wilcoxon rank sum test. The clones in this table, taken by TCRdb from immuneACCESS, are in-frame only. Not every clone is retained; where verified, under half of the shortfall comes from an unresolved V gene, and the cause of the rest is unknown. V, J and clone size are taken as reported in that table, and D and trimming were inferred from the DNA itself. In all, the sample holds approximately 6,200 clones, and 65% to 80% of those were seen once. Clones ranked in the top ten supply about 15% of the sample.

On this clone: Its antigen remains unidentified. No base quality values were provided; no much bigger clone lies one nucleotide off.

The tumors sampled were post-treatment primary, local recurrence and metastasis specimens taken from patients with a poor prognosis. The germline V gene (reference sequence) specifies SEHNR as CDR1 and FQNEAQ as CDR2. The CDR3 contains 16 residues, cysteine and phenylalanine counted. Left in the record is the CDR3 DNA by itself, 48 bases read in frame from the first base. Trimming removed 5 bases from V and 1 base from J; the gene matches leave 7 bases unexplained. The chain couples TRBV7-9 to TRBJ1-1; TRBD1 lines up with 10 middle nucleotides. Sequencing input: osteosarcoma tumor tissue from the lung. The origin of this receptor is a human donor with osteosarcoma. The CDR3 is CASSPLTGGANTEAFF. In nucleotides, the sequence is TGTGCCAGCAGCCCCCTGACAGGGGGCGCGAACACTGAAGCTTTCTTT. Beyond the CDR3, the reference TRBV7-9 and TRBJ1-1 genes provide the residues; the full variable domain reads: DTGVSQNPRHKITKRGQNVTFRCDPISEHNRLYWYRQTLGQGPEFLTYFQNEAQLEKSRLLSDRFSAERPKGSFSTLEIQRTEQGDSAMYLCASSPLTGGANTEAFFGQGTRLTVV.